This is a list of T cell receptor beta chains from one sample in a study of T cells in Graves' hyperthyroidism and ophthalmopathy. TCRdb analysed the multiplex PCR reads with MiXCR anew, one entry per CDR3 protein. The sample comprises more than 300,000 distinct CDR3 sequences, more than 11% of which are singletons, and around 24% rests with the top ten. The sample consisted of blood. The receptors stem from a woman in her 30s with Graves' hyperthyroidism. Each CDR3 is given with its conserved first and last residue. A D gene is named only where the DNA matches it firmly. Size tells how often a clone was seen (once, few, many) or the class of an expanded clone, and some rows leave it out.

length,D,size,J,V,CDR3,DNA
12,.,many,TRBJ1-2,TRBV30,CAWRDQGNGYTF,TGTGCCTGGAGGGATCAGGGGAATGGCTACACCTTC
13,.,many,TRBJ2-1,TRBV6-1,CASSEKQYNEQFF,TGTGCCAGCAGTGAAAAACAGTACAATGAGCAGTTCTTC
14,.,many,TRBJ2-7,TRBV2,CASSGRSITYEQYF,TGTGCCAGCAGCGGGCGGAGCATCACCTACGAGCAGTACTTC
12,.,few,TRBJ1-2,TRBV28,CASQSRLSGYTF,TGTGCCAGTCAATCGCGACTCAGTGGCTACACCTTC
13,.,few,TRBJ2-3,TRBV6-1,CASSEASSDTQYF,TGTGCCAGCAGTGAAGCCTCCTCAGATACGCAGTATTTT
11,.,few,TRBJ1-5,TRBV24-1,CATARGQPQHF,TGTGCCACCGCCCGTGGTCAGCCCCAGCATTTT
16,.,.,TRBJ2-6,TRBV12-3/TRBV12-4,CASADTITSGANVLTF,TGTGCCAGTGCGGACACAATTACCTCTGGGGCCAACGTCCTGACTTTC
13,.,many,TRBJ2-7,TRBV7-2,CASSSAWGYEQYF,TGTGCCAGCAGCTCGGCGTGGGGGTACGAGCAGTACTTC
18,.,many,TRBJ2-1,TRBV2,CASIQGLASRNVNDEQFF,TGTGCCAGCATCCAGGGGCTAGCGTCCCGAAATGTGAACGATGAGCAGTTCTTC
12,TRBD1,many,TRBJ1-1,TRBV7-9,CASGAGGTEAFF,TGTGCCAGCGGGGCAGGGGGCACTGAAGCTTTCTTT
13,TRBD1,.,TRBJ2-6,TRBV11-2,CASSFRDRDPCTF,TGTGCCAGCAGCTTCCGGGACAGGGACCCCTGTACTTTC
15,TRBD2,many,TRBJ2-1,TRBV6-2/TRBV6-3,CASLLAGGPYNEQFF,TGTGCCAGCCTACTAGCGGGAGGACCTTACAATGAGCAGTTCTTC
14,TRBD2,many,TRBJ2-1,TRBV20-1,CSAVAGEMTYEQFF,TGCAGTGCCGTAGCGGGAGAAATGACGTATGAGCAGTTCTTC
11,.,many,TRBJ1-5,TRBV3-1,CASRTWRPQHF,TGTGCCAGCAGAACCTGGCGGCCCCAGCATTTT
15,.,many,TRBJ2-4,TRBV6-2/TRBV6-3,CASKSASLAKNIQYF,TGTGCCAGCAAATCAGCATCTTTAGCCAAAAACATTCAGTACTTC
12,.,many,TRBJ2-7,TRBV6-2/TRBV6-3,CASSYWVSEQYF,TGTGCCAGCAGTTACTGGGTGAGTGAGCAGTACTTC
13,.,.,TRBJ2-2,TRBV29-1,CSVGGKGTGELFF,TGCAGCGTTGGGGGGAAGGGAACCGGGGAGCTGTTTTTT
12,.,many,TRBJ1-1,TRBV10-3,CATRALGTEAFF,TGTGCCACCAGGGCGTTAGGCACTGAAGCTTTCTTT
14,TRBD2,few,TRBJ2-7,TRBV30,CAWSGLAGGYEQYF,TGTGCCTGGAGTGGACTAGCGGGAGGATACGAGCAGTACTTC
16,TRBD2,many,TRBJ2-3,TRBV27,CASSLWLAGGLGTQYF,TGTGCCAGCAGTTTATGGCTAGCGGGAGGCCTAGGCACGCAGTATTTT